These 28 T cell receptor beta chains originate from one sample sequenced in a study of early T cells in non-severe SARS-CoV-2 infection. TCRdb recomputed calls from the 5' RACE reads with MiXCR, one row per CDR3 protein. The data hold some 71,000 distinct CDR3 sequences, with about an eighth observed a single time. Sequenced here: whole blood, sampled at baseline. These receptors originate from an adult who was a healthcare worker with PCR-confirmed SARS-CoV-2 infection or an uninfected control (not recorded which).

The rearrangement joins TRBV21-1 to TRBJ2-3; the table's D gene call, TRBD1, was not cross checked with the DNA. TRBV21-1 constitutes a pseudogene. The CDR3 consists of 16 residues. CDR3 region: CASSKVDNLWTDTQYF. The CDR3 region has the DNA TGTGCCAGCAGCAAAGTGGACAATCTATGGACAGATACGCAGTATTTT.

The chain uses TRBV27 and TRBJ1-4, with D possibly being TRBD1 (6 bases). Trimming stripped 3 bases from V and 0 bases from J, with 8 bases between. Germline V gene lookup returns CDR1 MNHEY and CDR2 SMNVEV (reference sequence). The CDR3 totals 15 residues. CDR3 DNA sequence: TGTGCCAGCAGTTTTTCAGGGGCAACTAATGAAAAACTGTTTTTT. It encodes CASSFSGATNEKLFF.

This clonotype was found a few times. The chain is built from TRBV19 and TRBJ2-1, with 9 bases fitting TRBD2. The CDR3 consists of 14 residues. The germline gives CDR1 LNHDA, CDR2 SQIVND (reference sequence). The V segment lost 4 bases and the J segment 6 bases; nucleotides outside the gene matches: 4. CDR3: CASSKAGGVNEQFF. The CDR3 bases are TGTGCCAGTAGTAAAGCGGGGGGTGTCAATGAGCAGTTCTTC.

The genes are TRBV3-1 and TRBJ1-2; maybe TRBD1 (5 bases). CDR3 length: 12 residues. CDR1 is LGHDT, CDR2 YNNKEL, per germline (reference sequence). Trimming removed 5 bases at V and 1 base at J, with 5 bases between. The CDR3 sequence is CASSDSNYGYTF. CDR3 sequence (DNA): TGTGCCAGCAGCGACAGTAACTATGGCTACACCTTC.

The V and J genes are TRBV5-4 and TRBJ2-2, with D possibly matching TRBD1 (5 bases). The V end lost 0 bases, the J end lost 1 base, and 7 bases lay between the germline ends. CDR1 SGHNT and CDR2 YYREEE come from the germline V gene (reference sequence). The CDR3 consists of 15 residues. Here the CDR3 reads CASSLGQRNTGELFF. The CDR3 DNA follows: TGTGCCAGCAGCTTGGGACAGAGGAACACCGGGGAGCTGTTTTTT.

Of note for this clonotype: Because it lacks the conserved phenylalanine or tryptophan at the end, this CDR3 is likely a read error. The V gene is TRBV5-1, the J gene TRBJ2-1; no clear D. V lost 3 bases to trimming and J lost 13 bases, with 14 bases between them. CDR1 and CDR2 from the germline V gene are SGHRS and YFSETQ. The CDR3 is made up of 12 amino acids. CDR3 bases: TGCGCCAGCAGCTCGGGTGACGTAATACAGTTCATC. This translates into CASSSGDVIQFI.

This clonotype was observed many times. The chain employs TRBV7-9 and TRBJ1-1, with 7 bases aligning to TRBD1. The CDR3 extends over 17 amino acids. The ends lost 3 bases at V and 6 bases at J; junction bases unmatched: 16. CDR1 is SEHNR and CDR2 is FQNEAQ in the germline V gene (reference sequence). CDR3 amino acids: CASSFMYRGSAKAEAFF. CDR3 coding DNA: TGTGCCAGCAGCTTTATGTACAGGGGATCCGCAAAGGCTGAAGCTTTCTTT.

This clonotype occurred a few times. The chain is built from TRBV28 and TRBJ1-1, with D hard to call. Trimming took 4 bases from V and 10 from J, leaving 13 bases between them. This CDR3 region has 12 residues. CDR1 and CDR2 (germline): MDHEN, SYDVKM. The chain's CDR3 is CASSSDGRVAFF. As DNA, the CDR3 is TGTGCCAGCAGTTCGGACGGGCGGGTAGCTTTCTTT.

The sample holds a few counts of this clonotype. CDR3 in amino acids: CASSPTQGQGAQETQYF. The DNA of the CDR3 is TGTGCCAGCAGTCCCACACAGGGGCAGGGCGCCCAAGAGACCCAGTACTTC. The V gene is TRBV25-1, the J gene TRBJ2-5, with 7 bases identical to TRBD1. This CDR3 comprises 17 residues. V trimming: 5 bases; J trimming: 1 base; junction bases outside the gene matches: 13. The germline V gene has CDR1 MGHDK and CDR2 SYGVNS.

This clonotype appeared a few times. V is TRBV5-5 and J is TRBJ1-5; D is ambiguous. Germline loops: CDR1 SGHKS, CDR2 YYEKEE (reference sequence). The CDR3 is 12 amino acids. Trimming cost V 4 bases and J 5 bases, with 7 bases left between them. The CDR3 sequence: CASSPLDQPQHF. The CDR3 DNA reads TGTGCCAGCAGCCCTCTTGATCAGCCCCAGCATTTT.

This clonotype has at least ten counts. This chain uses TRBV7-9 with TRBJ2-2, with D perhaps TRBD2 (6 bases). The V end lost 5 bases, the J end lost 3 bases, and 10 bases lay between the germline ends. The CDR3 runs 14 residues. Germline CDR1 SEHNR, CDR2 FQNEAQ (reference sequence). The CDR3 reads CASSPSGYTGELFF. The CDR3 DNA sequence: TGTGCCAGCAGCCCCAGCGGGTACACCGGGGAGCTGTTTTTT.

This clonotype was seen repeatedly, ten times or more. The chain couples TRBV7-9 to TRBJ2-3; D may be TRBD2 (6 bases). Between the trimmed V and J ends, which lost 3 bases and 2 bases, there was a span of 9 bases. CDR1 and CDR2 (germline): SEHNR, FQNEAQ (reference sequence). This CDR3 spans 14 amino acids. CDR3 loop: CASSFAGNTDTQYF. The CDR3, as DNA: TGTGCCAGCAGCTTCGCGGGGAACACAGATACGCAGTATTTT.

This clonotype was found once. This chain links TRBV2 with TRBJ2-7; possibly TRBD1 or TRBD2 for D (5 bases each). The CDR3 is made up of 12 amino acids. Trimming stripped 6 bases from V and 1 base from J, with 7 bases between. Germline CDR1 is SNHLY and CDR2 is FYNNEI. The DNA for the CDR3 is TGTGCCAGCAGGGGACGGTCCTACGAGCAGTACTTC. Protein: CASRGRSYEQYF.

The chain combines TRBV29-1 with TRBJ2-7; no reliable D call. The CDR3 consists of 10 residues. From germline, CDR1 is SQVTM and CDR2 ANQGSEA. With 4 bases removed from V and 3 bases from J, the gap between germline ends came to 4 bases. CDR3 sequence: CSVGVYEQYF. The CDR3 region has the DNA TGCAGCGTTGGGGTCTACGAGCAGTACTTC.

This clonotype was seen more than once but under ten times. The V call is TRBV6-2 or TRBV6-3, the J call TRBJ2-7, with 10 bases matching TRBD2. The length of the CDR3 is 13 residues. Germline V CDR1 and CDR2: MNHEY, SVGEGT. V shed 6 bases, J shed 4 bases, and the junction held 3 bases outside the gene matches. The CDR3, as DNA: TGTGCCAGCAGACGGACTAGCGGATACGAGCAGTACTTC. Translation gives CASRRTSGYEQYF.

The CDR3 DNA sequence: TGCGCCAGCAGCCAGAGGGAGAACACTGAAGCTTTCTTT. This codes for CASSQRENTEAFF. This chain uses TRBV4-1 with TRBJ1-1; D is uncertain. CDR3 size: 13 residues. The V and J ends lost 3 bases and 1 base respectively, with 6 bases between them. Germline V gene lookup returns CDR1 MGHRA and CDR2 YSYEKL.

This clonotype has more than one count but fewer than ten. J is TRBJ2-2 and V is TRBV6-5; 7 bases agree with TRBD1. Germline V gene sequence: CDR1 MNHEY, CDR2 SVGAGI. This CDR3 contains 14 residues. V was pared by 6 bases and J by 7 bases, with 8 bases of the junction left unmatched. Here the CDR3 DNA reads TGTGCCAGCAGCGAAGGGACAGCTATCGGGGAGCTGTTTTTT. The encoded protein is CASSEGTAIGELFF.

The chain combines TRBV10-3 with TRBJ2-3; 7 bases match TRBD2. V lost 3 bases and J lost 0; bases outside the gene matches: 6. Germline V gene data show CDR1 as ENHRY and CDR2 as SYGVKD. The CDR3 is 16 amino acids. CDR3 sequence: CAISDAGTTSTDTQYF. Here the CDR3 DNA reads TGTGCCATCAGTGATGCCGGGACTACTAGCACAGATACGCAGTATTTT.

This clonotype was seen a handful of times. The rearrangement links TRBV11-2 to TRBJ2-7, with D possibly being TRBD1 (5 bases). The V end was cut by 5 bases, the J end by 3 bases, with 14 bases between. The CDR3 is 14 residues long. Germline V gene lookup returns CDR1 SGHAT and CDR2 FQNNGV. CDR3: CASSRQTKGYEQYF. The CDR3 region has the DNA TGTGCCAGCAGCCGACAGACCAAGGGCTACGAGCAGTACTTC.

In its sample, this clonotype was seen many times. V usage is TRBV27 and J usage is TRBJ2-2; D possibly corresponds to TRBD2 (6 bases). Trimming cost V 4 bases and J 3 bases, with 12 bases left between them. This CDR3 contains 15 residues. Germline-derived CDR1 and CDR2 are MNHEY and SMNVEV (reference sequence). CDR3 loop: CASSSGEFYTGELFF. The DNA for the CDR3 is TGTGCCAGCAGTTCGGGGGAATTTTACACCGGGGAGCTGTTTTTT.

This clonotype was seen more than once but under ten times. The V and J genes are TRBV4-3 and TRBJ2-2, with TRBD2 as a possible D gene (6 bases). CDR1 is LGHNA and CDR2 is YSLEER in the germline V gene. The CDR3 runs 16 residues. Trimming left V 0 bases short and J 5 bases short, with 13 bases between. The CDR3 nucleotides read TGCGCCAGCAGCCAAGAAGAGGGCCGGGGGACCGGGGAGCTGTTTTTT. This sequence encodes CASSQEEGRGTGELFF.

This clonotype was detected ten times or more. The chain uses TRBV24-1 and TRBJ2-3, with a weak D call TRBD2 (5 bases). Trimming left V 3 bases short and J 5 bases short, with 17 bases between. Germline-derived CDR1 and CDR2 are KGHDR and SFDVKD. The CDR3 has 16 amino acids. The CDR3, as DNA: TGTGCCACCAGTGATCTGGGGTCCCAAGGAGGAGATACGCAGTATTTT. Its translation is CATSDLGSQGGDTQYF.

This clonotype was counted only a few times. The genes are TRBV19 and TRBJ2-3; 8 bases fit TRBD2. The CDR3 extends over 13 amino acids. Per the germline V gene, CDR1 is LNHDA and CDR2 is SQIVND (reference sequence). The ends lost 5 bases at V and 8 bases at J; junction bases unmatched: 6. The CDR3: CASSPSGRGTQYF. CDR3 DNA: TGTGCCAGTAGTCCAAGCGGGAGAGGTACGCAGTATTTT.

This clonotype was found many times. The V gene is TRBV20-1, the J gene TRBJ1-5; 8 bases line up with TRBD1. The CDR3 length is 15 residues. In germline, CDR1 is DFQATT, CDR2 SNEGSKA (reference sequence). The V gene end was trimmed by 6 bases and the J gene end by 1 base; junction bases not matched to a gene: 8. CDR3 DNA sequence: TGCAGTGCCAAAGACAGGGGAGGGAGCAATCAGCCCCAGCATTTT. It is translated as CSAKDRGGSNQPQHF.

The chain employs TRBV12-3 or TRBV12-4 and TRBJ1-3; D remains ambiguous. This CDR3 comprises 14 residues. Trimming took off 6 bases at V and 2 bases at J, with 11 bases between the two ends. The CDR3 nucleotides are TGTGCCAGCAGCCTTTGGGGTGCTGGAAACACCATATATTTT. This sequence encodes CASSLWGAGNTIYF.

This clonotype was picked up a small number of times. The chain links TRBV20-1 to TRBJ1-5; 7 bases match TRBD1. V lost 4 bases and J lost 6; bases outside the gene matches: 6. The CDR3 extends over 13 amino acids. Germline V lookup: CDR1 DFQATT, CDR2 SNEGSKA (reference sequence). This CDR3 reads CSAKKQGSQPQHF. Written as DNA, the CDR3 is TGCAGTGCTAAAAAACAGGGGAGTCAGCCCCAGCATTTT.

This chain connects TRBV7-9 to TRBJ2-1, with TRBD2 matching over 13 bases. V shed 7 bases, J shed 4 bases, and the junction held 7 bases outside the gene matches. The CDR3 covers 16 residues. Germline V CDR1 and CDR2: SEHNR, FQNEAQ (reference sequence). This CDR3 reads CASTPPGLAGYNEQFF. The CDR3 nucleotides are TGTGCCAGCACCCCGCCGGGACTAGCGGGGTACAATGAGCAGTTCTTC.

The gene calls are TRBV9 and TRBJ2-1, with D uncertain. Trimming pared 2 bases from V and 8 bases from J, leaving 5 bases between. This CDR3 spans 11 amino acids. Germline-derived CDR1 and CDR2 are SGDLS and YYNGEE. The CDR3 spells CASSVRDEQFF. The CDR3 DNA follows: TGTGCCAGCAGCGTGAGAGATGAGCAGTTCTTC.